A selection of T cell receptor beta chains follows, all from one sample in a study of cytomegalovirus exposure and HLA in healthy donors. Method: immunoSEQ multiplex PCR; TCRdb's copy keeps in-frame clones and lacks some. This table has 120,000 or so clones, about 80% appearing once. Sequencing was performed on PBMCs. The receptors originated from a young man in good health and CMV-seronegative. CDR3s include the opening cysteine and the closing phenylalanine or tryptophan. Each record gives: D gene, J gene, V gene, clone size, CDR3 DNA, CDR3 protein. The D gene is left open where the match is weak. Clone size appears in some rows only: once, few, many, or a class for an expanded clone.

>-|TRBJ1-5|TRBV6-6|-
TGTGCCAGCAGTTACATCAATAGCAATCAGCCCCAGCATTTT
CASSYINSNQPQHF
>-|TRBJ2-3|TRBV7-8|-
TGTGCCAGCAGCTTAGCTAAAGGAGGAGGAACAGATACGCAGTATTTT
CASSLAKGGGTDTQYF
>TRBD2|TRBJ2-1|TRBV7-6|-
TGTGCCAGCAGTCCCGGACTAGCGGGCTCCTACAATGAGCAGTTCTTC
CASSPGLAGSYNEQFF
>-|TRBJ1-1|TRBV14|-
TGTGCCAGCAGCCAATGGGAGGGGGACCCCCTGAACACTGAAGCTTTCTTT
CASSQWEGDPLNTEAFF
>TRBD1|TRBJ1-5|TRBV7-8|-
TGTGCCAGCAGCCAGGGGGCTAGCAATCAGCCCCAGCATTTT
CASSQGASNQPQHF
>-|TRBJ2-7|TRBV5-1|-
TGCGCCAGCAGCCACTTTACCAGCGGAGGGTACGAGCAGTACTTC
CASSHFTSGGYEQYF
>-|TRBJ2-4|TRBV13|-
TGTGCCAGCAGCTTACCCCAGGCACGTCAGTACTTC
CASSLPQARQYF
>-|TRBJ2-2|TRBV28|-
TGTGCCAGCAGCCCCGGTCGACTGACTAGTGCTAACACCGGGGAGCTGTTTTTT
CASSPGRLTSANTGELFF
>-|TRBJ1-2|TRBV6-5|-
TGTGCCAGCTGGGAGGGGATAACTGGCTACACCTTC
CASWEGITGYTF
>TRBD1|TRBJ1-1|TRBV6-5|-
TGTGCCAGCAGAGACAGGGGTCTGAACACTGAAGCTTTCTTT
CASRDRGLNTEAFF
>TRBD2|TRBJ2-7|TRBV13|-
TGTGCCAGCAGCTTATTAGGGACTAGCGGGGGGGACCACGAGCAGTACTTC
CASSLLGTSGGDHEQYF
>TRBD1|TRBJ1-2|TRBV4-3|-
TGCGCCAGCAGCCAGTGGACAGGGGAAAACTATGGCTACACCTTC
CASSQWTGENYGYTF
>-|TRBJ2-7|TRBV7-8|-
TGTGCCAGCAGCTATGACACCTTATACGAGCAGTACTTC
CASSYDTLYEQYF
>-|TRBJ2-7|TRBV5-1|-
TGCGCCAGCAGCTTGCCTCGGGCTAGCCTAGGGACTCCCTCTTACTACGAGCAGTACTTC
CASSLPRASLGTPSYYEQYF
>-|TRBJ2-1|TRBV9|-
TGTGCCAGCAGCGTGGAGTATAGGAGTTCCTACAATGAGCAGTTCTTC
CASSVEYRSSYNEQFF
>TRBD1|TRBJ1-6|TRBV9|-
TGTGCCAGCAGCGTGGCAGGGGGTCCACCCCTCCACTTT
CASSVAGGPPLHF
>TRBD1|TRBJ1-2|TRBV5-1|few
TGCGCCACCAGAGGTGACAGGGACGGCTACACCTTC
CATRGDRDGYTF
>TRBD1|TRBJ2-3|TRBV5-6|-
TGTGCCAGCAGCCTCGGACAGGACACAGATACGCAGTATTTT
CASSLGQDTDTQYF
>TRBD2|TRBJ2-1|TRBV6-5|-
TGTGCCAGCAGTTACGGGGGGGGCTCCTACAATGAGCAGTTCTTC
CASSYGGGSYNEQFF
>TRBD1|TRBJ1-6|TRBV5-8|-
TGTGCCAGCTTCGACAGGGGTAAATCCTATAATTCACCCCTCCACTTT
CASFDRGKSYNSPLHF
>-|TRBJ1-4|TRBV27|few
TGTGCCAGCAGTTTGGGCCCGGGGGTCGAAAAACTGTTTTTT
CASSLGPGVEKLFF
>-|TRBJ1-1|TRBV6-5|-
TGTGCCAGCAACAGAGGGGGGAACACTGAAGCTTTCTTT
CASNRGGNTEAFF
>-|TRBJ1-2|TRBV15|once
TGTGCCACCAGCAGTCCAGGGCCAGCTGCTGGCTACACCTTC
CATSSPGPAAGYTF
>TRBD2|TRBJ2-7|TRBV7-2|-
TGTGCCAGCAGCCCCCTTAGCGGGAGCTACGAGCAGTACTTC
CASSPLSGSYEQYF
>-|TRBJ2-1|TRBV5-4|-
TGTGCCAGCAGCTATATCAGTTATGAGCAGTTCTTC
CASSYISYEQFF
>TRBD1|TRBJ2-5|TRBV9|-
TGTGCCAGCAGCGTATTAGGCGGGGGACAGGGGACCCAGTACTTC
CASSVLGGGQGTQYF
>TRBD2|TRBJ2-7|TRBV7-9|-
TGTGCCAGCAGCTCAGGGAGGGGCGAGCAGTACTTC
CASSSGRGEQYF
>-|TRBJ1-2|TRBV19|-
TGTGCCAGTAGTATATCCTCAGGGAACTATGGCTACACCTTC
CASSISSGNYGYTF
>-|TRBJ1-5|TRBV6-5|-
TGTGCCAGCAGTTTGTTCAAGGGGAGCAATCAGCCCCAGCATTTT
CASSLFKGSNQPQHF
>TRBD1|TRBJ1-1|TRBV9|-
TGTGCCAGCAGCGTAGATCCATCAGGGGGCGGTGCGAACACTGAAGCTTTCTTT
CASSVDPSGGGANTEAFF
>TRBD1|TRBJ2-2|TRBV5-8|-
TGTGCCAGCAGCTTACGGGGACAGGGGCGTGTGGCCACCGGGGAGCTGTTTTTT
CASSLRGQGRVATGELFF
>TRBD1|TRBJ2-1|TRBV29-1|-
TGCAGCGTTGTAAATCAGGGGGCCAGGGGTTCCCTCTTCTCCTACAATGAGCAGTTCTTC
CSVVNQGARGSLFSYNEQFF
>-|TRBJ1-2|TRBV19|-
TGTGCCAGTAGTCTTTCGTCCTTACGGTACGCCTTC
CASSLSSLRYAF
>-|TRBJ2-3|TRBV2|once
TGTGCCAGCAGGCTAGCTCAAATCACAGATACGCAGTATTTT
CASRLAQITDTQYF
>TRBD1|TRBJ1-1|TRBV29-1|-
TGCAGCGGGAGCTCCGGGACAGAGACTGAAGCTTTCTTT
CSGSSGTETEAFF
>TRBD1|TRBJ1-1|TRBV4-1|-
TGCGCCAGCAGCCCGGGACAGGGCCCCATGAACACTGAAGCTTTCTTT
CASSPGQGPMNTEAFF
>TRBD2|TRBJ2-2|TRBV5-1|-
TGCGCCAGCAGCTTGGGGACTAGGGGCACCGGGGAGCTGTTTTTT
CASSLGTRGTGELFF
>-|TRBJ2-3|TRBV7-3|-
TGTGCCAGCAGCTTAACCGCGGGACCCCCCACAGATACGCAGTATTTT
CASSLTAGPPTDTQYF
>-|TRBJ2-1|TRBV4-3|few
TGCGCCAGCAGCCAAGATCGGAAGGGGTGGTACAATGAGCAGTTCTTC
CASSQDRKGWYNEQFF
>-|TRBJ2-7|TRBV2|-
TGTGCCAGCAGTGAAGCGGAGACAGGTTTCTACGAGCAGTACTTC
CASSEAETGFYEQYF
>-|TRBJ1-1|TRBV27|-
TGTGCCAGCAGTTTTCAGGGGAAATGGTCTGAAGCTTTCTTT
CASSFQGKWSEAFF
>TRBD1|TRBJ2-3|TRBV19|once
TGTGCCAGTAGTGGTGGGACAGCACTGAGCACAGATACGCAGTATTTT
CASSGGTALSTDTQYF
>TRBD1|TRBJ1-5|TRBV19|-
TGTGCCAGTAGTAGCCTCCGGGACAGAAATCAGCCCCAGCATTTT
CASSSLRDRNQPQHF
>TRBD2|TRBJ2-3|TRBV5-8|-
TGTGCCAGCAGCTTGGAATGGACTAGCGGGGGTACACTCCCAGATACGCAGTATTTT
CASSLEWTSGGTLPDTQYF
>-|TRBJ2-1|TRBV27|once
TGTGCCAGCAGTCCCTTTTATGAGCAGTTCTTC
CASSPFYEQFF
>-|TRBJ1-3|TRBV19|once
TGTGCCAGTATCGAGGAATCTGGAAACACCATATATTTT
CASIEESGNTIYF
>-|TRBJ2-7|TRBV7-8|-
TGTGCCAGCAGCGGAGGGACCTACGAGCAGTACTTC
CASSGGTYEQYF
>TRBD1|TRBJ1-2|TRBV6-5|-
TGTGCCAGCAGTTACTCTCCGACAGGGGCTTATGGCTACACCTTC
CASSYSPTGAYGYTF
>TRBD2|TRBJ2-5|TRBV5-1|-
TGCGCCAGCAGCTTGGAGAGGCTAGCGGGAAAAGAGACCCAGTACTTC
CASSLERLAGKETQYF